This entry lists 21 T cell receptor beta chains sequenced from one sample in a study of blood T cell repertoires in COVID-19. The method was immunoSEQ multiplex PCR; TCRdb's version includes in-frame clones alone and lacks a portion of them. The data contain 150,000 to 200,000 clones, roughly 91% of them seen just once; the ten biggest clones take up approximately 2%. The sample comprised peripheral blood. These receptors all come from a man between 18 and 29 years old with acute or convalescent COVID-19.

This clone was seen just once. The rearrangement links TRBV10-2 to TRBJ2-5; TRBD2 matches 7 bases. Trimming took 5 bases from V and 4 from J; bases not matched to a gene: 10. CDR1 and CDR2 from the germline V gene are WSHSY and SAAADI. The CDR3 runs to 15 residues. As DNA, the CDR3 is TGCGCCAGCAGTAGAACGGGAGGAGAGGGAGAGACCCAGTACTTC. Translating it yields CASSRTGGEGETQYF.

The gene calls are TRBV4-1 and TRBJ2-1; tentatively, D is TRBD2 (5 bases). The ends were cut back, 4 bases at V and 7 bases at J, with 17 bases in the middle. Germline V gene lookup returns CDR1 MGHRA and CDR2 YSYEKL. The CDR3 spans 15 residues. Written as DNA, the CDR3 is TGCGCCAGCAGCCCTCTCTCGGGGAGTGAGAATGAGCAGTTCTTC. This codes for CASSPLSGSENEQFF.

This chain uses TRBV18 with TRBJ1-6, with 8 bases aligning to TRBD1. CDR1 KGHSH and CDR2 LQKENI come from the germline V gene. The V and J ends lost 2 bases and 8 bases, in that order; junction bases with no gene match: 8. The CDR3 sequence is 16 residues long. The CDR3 nucleotides are TGTGCCAGCTCACCAGACAGGGGCTTCGGAGATTCACCCCTCCACTTT. This sequence encodes CASSPDRGFGDSPLHF.

This chain joins TRBV5-1 and TRBJ1-1; TRBD1 matches at 11 bases. CDR1 and CDR2 from the germline V gene are SGHRS and YFSETQ. Germline trimming cut 4 bases from V and 3 bases from J; bases unmatched to any gene: 8. The CDR3 sequence is 16 residues long. Here the CDR3 reads CASSQGQGASYTEAFF. Here the CDR3 DNA reads TGCGCCAGCAGCCAAGGACAGGGGGCCTCGTACACTGAAGCTTTCTTT.

The chain combines TRBV7-9 with TRBJ1-1, with TRBD1 matching 9 bases. The germline V gene encodes CDR1 SEHNR and CDR2 FQNEAQ (reference sequence). CDR3 length: 16 residues. The junction had 8 bases not matched to a gene; V was cut back by 6 bases and J by 0 bases. The CDR3 loop is CASSRTGEGMNTEAFF. In DNA form, the CDR3 reads TGTGCCAGCAGTCGGACAGGGGAAGGGATGAACACTGAAGCTTTCTTT.

The gene calls are TRBV6-2 or TRBV6-3 and TRBJ1-5; D gene unclear. The CDR3 extends over 14 amino acids. The V gene lost 6 bases and the J gene lost 2 bases, with 11 bases spanning the gap. The germline CDR1 and CDR2 sequences are MNHEY and SVGEGT. DNA for the CDR3: TGTGCCAGCAGCCGCACCAGCGGCAATCAGCCCCAGCATTTT. This encodes CASSRTSGNQPQHF.

The chain couples TRBV18 to TRBJ2-2, with 10 bases matching TRBD1. Germline CDR1 and CDR2: KGHSH and LQKENI. The CDR3 is 20 amino acids. V was pared by 3 bases and J by 3 bases, with 16 bases of the junction left unmatched. CDR3 protein: CASSPRLADRGSTHTGELFF. CDR3 nucleotide sequence: TGTGCCAGCTCACCCCGCCTTGCGGACAGGGGGTCGACCCACACCGGGGAGCTGTTTTTT. The full variable domain, in which reference TRBV18 and TRBJ2-2 provide the parts outside the CDR3, is NAGVMQNPRHLVRRRGQEARLRCSPMKGHSHVYWYRQLPEEGLKFMVYLQKENIIDESGMPKERFSAEFPKEGPSILRIQQVVRGDSAAYFCASSPRLADRGSTHTGELFFGEGSRLTVL.

The rearrangement uses TRBV5-1 and TRBJ2-2, with TRBD2 matching over 12 bases. In germline, CDR1 is SGHRS, CDR2 YFSETQ. The CDR3 contains 17 residues. V shed 2 bases and J 5 bases; nucleotides not matched to a gene: 7. The DNA for the CDR3 is TGCGCCAGCAGCTTACTAGGACTAGCGGGGTTGACCGGGGAGCTGTTTTTT. This translates into CASSLLGLAGLTGELFF. Full variable domain (outside the CDR3, taken from reference TRBV5-1 and TRBJ2-2): KAGVTQTPRYLIKTRGQQVTLSCSPISGHRSVSWYQQTPGQGLQFLFEYFSETQRNKGNFPGRFSGRQFSNSRSEMNVSTLELGDSALYLCASSLLGLAGLTGELFFGEGSRLTVL.

The rearrangement joins TRBV3-1 (or the pseudogene TRBV3-2) to TRBJ2-3, with no clear D. This CDR3 contains 13 residues. Between the trimmed V and J ends, which lost 0 bases and 4 bases, there was a span of 5 bases. Germline lookup yields CDR1 LGHDT and CDR2 YNNKEL (reference sequence). The CDR3 here is CASSQDLSDTQYF. The CDR3 bases are TGTGCCAGCAGCCAAGATTTATCAGATACGCAGTATTTT.

The V and J genes are TRBV19 and TRBJ2-5; TRBD2 aligns across 7 bases. Germline CDR1 is LNHDA and CDR2 is SQIVND (reference sequence). J lost 5 bases, V lost 6 bases, and 6 bases had no gene match. The length of the CDR3 is 13 residues. CDR3 loop: CASRAIGGETQYF. The CDR3 nucleotides are TGTGCCAGTAGGGCCATCGGGGGGGAGACCCAGTACTTC.

This chain uses TRBV6-1 with TRBJ1-2; 7 bases align to TRBD1. V lost 1 base and J lost 2; bases outside the gene matches: 10. The CDR3 contains 17 residues. Looked up from germline, CDR1 is MNHNS and CDR2 is SASEGT. The CDR3 protein is CASSEEGTPGGNYGYTF. CDR3 sequence (DNA): TGTGCCAGCAGTGAAGAAGGGACTCCAGGGGGGAACTATGGCTACACCTTC.

This chain uses TRBV4-1 with TRBJ2-5, with 7 bases that match TRBD1. Trimming at V came to 1 base and at J to 1 base, leaving 9 bases not matched to a gene. Per the germline V gene, CDR1 is MGHRA and CDR2 is YSYEKL. The CDR3 is 17 residues long. CDR3 coding DNA: TGCGCCAGCAGCCAAGCCCCTCCGGGACAGATCCAAGAGACCCAGTACTTC. It codes for CASSQAPPGQIQETQYF.

This sequence joins TRBV10-1 and TRBJ2-1, with 7 bases lining up with TRBD2. The CDR3 spans 15 residues. Trimming cost V 7 bases and J 8 bases; bases outside gene matches: 14. CDR1 and CDR2 from the germline V gene are WNHNN and SYGVQD (reference sequence). CDR3 bases: TGCGCCAGCACATACGGAGCGGGAATGGGCGATGAGCAGTTCTTC. It specifies CASTYGAGMGDEQFF.

The chain carries TRBV20-1 and TRBJ2-7; TRBD1 agrees at 8 bases. Germline CDR1 is DFQATT and CDR2 is SNEGSKA (reference sequence). Trimming cost V 3 bases and J 4 bases; bases outside gene matches: 8. This CDR3 is built from 14 residues. CDR3 in DNA: TGCAGTGCTAGTGGGTCCGGGACAGGATACGAGCAGTACTTC. Translating it yields CSASGSGTGYEQYF.

This chain connects TRBV5-1 to TRBJ2-1, with TRBD1 matching 8 bases. V was pared by 0 bases and J by 3 bases, with 2 bases of the junction left unmatched. The CDR3 is 15 residues long. Germline-derived CDR1 and CDR2 are SGHRS and YFSETQ. The CDR3 DNA follows: TGCGCCAGCAGCTTGGCGACAGGGGACTACAATGAGCAGTTCTTC. Translation gives CASSLATGDYNEQFF.

The CDR3 bases are TGTGCCAGCAGTGAAGATGCGGGGCCCTACAATGAGCAGTTCTTC. Translated, it gives CASSEDAGPYNEQFF. V usage is TRBV2 and J usage is TRBJ2-1, with D tentatively TRBD2 (6 bases). Between the trimmed V and J ends, which lost 1 base and 2 bases, there was a span of 9 bases. This CDR3 region has 15 residues. Germline loops: CDR1 SNHLY, CDR2 FYNNEI. The entire variable domain, with the rest obtained from reference TRBV2 and TRBJ2-1, is as follows: EPEVTQTPSHQVTQMGQEVILRCVPISNHLYFYWYRQILGQKVEFLVSFYNNEISEKSEIFDDQFSVERPDGSNFTLKIRSTKLEDSAMYFCASSEDAGPYNEQFFGPGTRLTVL.

In its sample, this clone was seen once. The chain is built from TRBV21-1 and TRBJ2-1; the table names TRBD1, a call not compared with the DNA. TRBV21-1 is shown as a pseudogene. CDR3 size: 20 residues. In DNA form, the CDR3 reads TGTGCCAGCAGCAAACGACAGGGAAGGTCCTCATACCTCTCCTACAATGAGCAGTTCTTC. Its protein is CASSKRQGRSSYLSYNEQFF.

The chain combines TRBV6-5 with TRBJ1-2; TRBD1 is a possible D gene (6 bases). Germline V CDR1 and CDR2: MNHEY, SVGAGI. The CDR3 consists of 16 residues. The V and J ends lost 0 bases and 8 bases respectively, with 19 bases between them. The CDR3 protein is CASSYSISWGLGGYTF. The CDR3 DNA sequence: TGTGCCAGCAGTTACTCGATCTCTTGGGGGCTCGGGGGCTACACCTTC.

A single count supports this clone. V gene TRBV5-6 combines with J gene TRBJ2-7, with D unclear. The CDR3 covers 15 residues. Trimming took 4 bases from V and 4 from J, leaving 18 bases between them. The germline gives CDR1 SGHDT, CDR2 YYEEEE. The CDR3 is CASSPPSFGDYEQYF. In DNA form, the CDR3 reads TGTGCCAGCAGCCCTCCCTCGTTCGGAGATTACGAGCAGTACTTC.

The chain links TRBV7-8 to TRBJ2-1; 11 bases fit TRBD2. The CDR3 spans 19 residues. Germline V lookup: CDR1 SGHVS, CDR2 FQNEAQ. J lost 9 bases, V lost 1 base, and 17 bases had no gene match. CDR3 nucleotides: TGTGCCAGCAGCTTAGTCGGGGGGCGCGTAGCGGGAGGGGTAGGTGAGCAGTTCTTC. It codes for CASSLVGGRVAGGVGEQFF.

J is TRBJ1-4 and V is TRBV18; D remains unclear. The V gene's germline CDR1 is KGHSH and CDR2 LQKENI. The CDR3 loop spans 15 amino acids. The V end was cut by 3 bases, the J end by 8 bases, with 16 bases between. This chain's CDR3 is CASSPPGVRGEKLFF. The CDR3 DNA sequence: TGTGCCAGCTCACCCCCAGGTGTCCGTGGGGAAAAACTGTTTTTT. The whole variable domain, filled in from reference TRBV18 and TRBJ1-4, reads NAGVMQNPRHLVRRRGQEARLRCSPMKGHSHVYWYRQLPEEGLKFMVYLQKENIIDESGMPKERFSAEFPKEGPSILRIQQVVRGDSAAYFCASSPPGVRGEKLFFGSGTQLSVL.